This paragraph covers one T cell receptor (beta chain) sequence. Per germline, CDR1 SGHTA and CDR2 FQGTGA. The CDR3 covers 16 residues. The V segment lost 2 bases and the J segment 6 bases; nucleotides outside the gene matches: 7. The sample comes from a study of blood T cell repertoires in COVID-19. Study as a whole: Italy, Spain and the United States were the sources of the convalescent and acute COVID-19 samples. The cDNA or gDNA used as material had been derived from T cells, B-cell-depleted T cells, or PBMCs.

Original data processing: Nucleated cell counts were estimated from reference gene primer amplification. Measured with immunoSEQ multiplex PCR; TCRdb has only the in-frame clones, and not every one. V, J and clone size are those of that table, while D and trimming were read from the DNA. The sample lists roughly 68,000 clones, roughly 88% occurring once. The clonotype originates from a man aged 45-65 years with acute or convalescent COVID-19. This chain connects TRBV7-3 to TRBJ2-3; 11 nucleotides line up with TRBD2. Sequencing was done on a sample of peripheral blood. This CDR3 reads CASSLYLAGGPDTQYF. CDR3 bases: TGTGCCAGCAGCTTATATCTAGCGGGGGGACCGGATACGCAGTATTTT.